What follows are 14 T cell receptor beta chains derived from one specimen sequenced in a study of T cell changes during pregnancy in multiple sclerosis. Here immunoSEQ multiplex PCR was the method, and the copy in TCRdb shows in-frame clones only, minus some. The sample includes about 92,000 clones, approximately 92% of them seen just once. The material was peripheral blood, obtained in the first trimester of pregnancy. Receptor source: a female donor with multiple sclerosis, enrolled in a pregnancy study.

The genes are TRBV29-1 and TRBJ1-5; no firm D call. V lost 5 bases to trimming and J lost 0 bases, with 8 bases between them. The CDR3 sequence is 13 residues long. CDR1 is SQVTM, CDR2 ANQGSEA, per germline. CDR3 in DNA: TGCAGCGTTATGAGGGATAGCAATCAGCCCCAGCATTTT. Translated, it gives CSVMRDSNQPQHF.

V and J are TRBV14 and TRBJ2-7; no definite D call. In germline, CDR1 is SGHDN, CDR2 FVKESK. The CDR3 covers 14 residues. Trimming stripped 4 bases from V and 2 bases from J, with 12 bases between. The CDR3 loop is CASSLETRAYEQYF. The CDR3 coding sequence is TGTGCCAGCAGCCTCGAGACACGAGCCTACGAGCAGTACTTC.

V and J are TRBV6-1 and TRBJ2-1; 7 bases agree with TRBD2. CDR1 is MNHNS, CDR2 SASEGT, per germline. This CDR3 region has 15 residues. Losses at the gene ends were 8 bases for V and 6 bases for J; bases not matched to a gene: 13. CDR3 DNA sequence: TGTGCCAGCCGAGGATGGCGGGAGCGACTCAATGAGCAGTTCTTC. It translates to CASRGWRERLNEQFF.

The V call is TRBV14, the J call TRBJ2-2; TRBD2 agrees at 11 bases. CDR1 and CDR2 (germline): SGHDN, FVKESK. The CDR3 length is 16 residues. J was trimmed by 3 bases and V by 3 bases; bases with no gene match: 3. Written as DNA, the CDR3 is TGTGCCAGCAGCCATTGGACTAGCGGGCACACCGGGGAGCTGTTTTTT. Protein sequence: CASSHWTSGHTGELFF.

The V gene is TRBV4-2, the J gene TRBJ2-2; D remains unclear. V gave up 0 bases and J gave up 0 bases, with 11 bases separating them. The CDR3 is 17 amino acids. Germline V CDR1 and CDR2: LGHNA, YNFKEQ. The DNA of the CDR3 is TGTGCCAGCAGCCAAGATCGGTTCGGAGCGAACACCGGGGAGCTGTTTTTT. This sequence encodes CASSQDRFGANTGELFF.

The chain combines TRBV5-1 with TRBJ2-7; the match to TRBD1 covers 11 bases. Trimming took 0 bases from V and 7 from J; bases not matched to a gene: 3. Germline CDR1 and CDR2: SGHRS and YFSETQ. The CDR3 is 14 amino acids. The CDR3 DNA reads as TGCGCCAGCAGCTTGGAGGACAGGGGGCAGGAGCAGTACTTC. Translating gives CASSLEDRGQEQYF.

This rearrangement joins TRBV7-2 to TRBJ1-2; 9 bases fit TRBD1. Germline V CDR1 and CDR2: SGHTA, FQGNSA. Trimming removed 3 bases from V and 8 bases from J; junction bases left unmatched: 7. The CDR3 is 14 amino acids. The CDR3 is CASSLGQGLRGYTF. The CDR3 DNA reads TGTGCCAGCAGCTTGGGACAGGGTTTAAGAGGCTACACCTTC.

The rearrangement uses TRBV5-1 and TRBJ2-1; 14 nucleotides line up with TRBD2. V was pared by 0 bases and J by 6 bases, with 2 bases of the junction left unmatched. The CDR3 spans 16 residues. Germline V gene lookup returns CDR1 SGHRS and CDR2 YFSETQ. CDR3 in amino acids: CASSLGLAGGINEQFF. CDR3 DNA sequence: TGCGCCAGCAGCTTGGGACTAGCGGGAGGGATCAATGAGCAGTTCTTC.

V gene TRBV11-2 combines with J gene TRBJ1-1; the D is unclear. CDR1 and CDR2 (germline): SGHAT, FQNNGV. The CDR3 length is 17 residues. V lost 1 base and J lost 0, with 15 bases in between. CDR3 in DNA: TGTGCCAGCAGCTTAGTGGGTCCACAGCATGTGAACACTGAAGCTTTCTTT. It encodes CASSLVGPQHVNTEAFF.

The J gene is TRBJ2-3, the V gene TRBV28; TRBD2 agrees at 8 bases. CDR3 length: 14 amino acids. Germline CDR1 and CDR2: MDHEN and SYDVKM. J gave up 6 bases and V 3 bases, and 5 bases lay outside the gene matches. CDR3 sequence (DNA): TGTGCCAGCAGTTTCGCGGGGGGTAGGGATACGCAGTATTTT. Translation gives CASSFAGGRDTQYF. The complete variable domain, with remaining parts taken from reference TRBV28 and TRBJ2-3, reads DVKVTQSSRYLVKRTGEKVFLECVQDMDHENMFWYRQDPGLGLRLIYFSYDVKMKEKGDIPEGYSVSREKKERFSLILESASTNQTSMYLCASSFAGGRDTQYFGPGTRLTVL.

The CDR3, as DNA: TGTGCCACCAGCAGAATAGCGGGAACCCTATCCTACAATGAGCAGTTCTTC. Translating gives CATSRIAGTLSYNEQFF. The chain couples TRBV15 to TRBJ2-1; 8 nucleotides align to TRBD2. The CDR3 length is 17 residues. CDR1 and CDR2 (germline): LNHNV, YYDKDF (reference sequence). V lost 2 bases, J lost 1 base, and 7 bases stayed unmatched.

This chain's CDR3 is CASSLDTGSGNTIYF. CDR3 DNA: TGTGCCAGCAGCTTGGACACTGGGTCTGGAAACACCATATATTTT. This chain uses TRBV7-9 with TRBJ1-3, with D perhaps TRBD1 (5 bases). The CDR3 runs to 15 residues. The V and J ends lost 3 bases and 1 base respectively, with 10 bases between them. CDR1 and CDR2 (germline): SEHNR, FQNEAQ (reference sequence).

Note on this clone: The identical CDR3 is also encoded by other nucleotide sequences in the sample. The chain has TRBV9 and TRBJ2-7, with TRBD1 matching over 8 bases. CDR1 is SGDLS, CDR2 YYNGEE, per germline. V lost 3 bases to trimming and J lost 2 bases; unmatched junction nucleotides: 4. The CDR3 is made up of 14 amino acids. CDR3 nucleotide sequence: TGTGCCAGCAGCGCCGGGACAGGTACCTACGAGCAGTACTTC. Protein sequence: CASSAGTGTYEQYF.

The V and J genes are TRBV10-1 and TRBJ2-5; a weak D match, TRBD1 (6 bases). Germline V gene data show CDR1 as WNHNN and CDR2 as SYGVQD (reference sequence). This CDR3 has 17 residues. Trimming left V 3 bases short and J 5 bases short, with 22 bases between. CDR3 region: CASSEPSGLQGYETQYF. Here the CDR3 DNA reads TGCGCCAGCAGTGAACCCTCCGGCCTACAGGGCTATGAGACCCAGTACTTC.